This entry lists 2 T cell receptor beta chains sequenced from one sample in a study of pediatric ulcerative colitis. The table came from immunoSEQ multiplex PCR; TCRdb's copy has only in-frame clones and leaves some out. The sample lists around 65,000 clones, 77% occurring once. Sequenced sample: blood. These TCRs come from a boy aged 5 to 17 with moderate ulcerative colitis.

This clone was detected only a few times. V and J are TRBV18 and TRBJ2-2, with 7 nucleotides matching TRBD1. Germline trimming cut 2 bases from V and 5 bases from J; bases unmatched to any gene: 2. From germline, CDR1 is KGHSH and CDR2 LQKENI. The CDR3 totals 14 residues. This chain's CDR3 is CASSPATGTGELFF. CDR3 DNA: TGTGCCAGCTCACCAGCGACAGGGACCGGGGAGCTGTTTTTT.

V is TRBV2 and J is TRBJ1-5; weak D call: TRBD1 (5 bases). V gave up 5 bases and J gave up 2 bases, with 7 bases separating them. The CDR3 has 13 residues. Per the germline V gene, CDR1 is SNHLY and CDR2 is FYNNEI. This CDR3 is CASSRGGNQPQHF. The CDR3, as DNA: TGTGCCAGCAGTCGAGGGGGCAATCAGCCCCAGCATTTT.